Presented here are 20 T cell receptor beta chains from one specimen sequenced in a study of early T cells in non-severe SARS-CoV-2 infection. In TCRdb, the 5' RACE reads were re-called with MiXCR into one record per CDR3 protein. The sample consists of some 81,000 distinct CDR3 sequences, roughly 9.6% of them appearing once. The specimen sequenced was whole blood. These receptors all stem from an adult who was a healthcare worker with PCR-confirmed SARS-CoV-2 infection or an uninfected control (not recorded which).

This sequence joins TRBV5-1 and TRBJ1-1; no firm D call. Germline CDR1 is SGHRS and CDR2 is YFSETQ. V lost 1 base and J lost 1, with 5 bases in between. CDR3 length: 13 amino acids. CDR3 region: CASSLFGNTEAFF. DNA for the CDR3: TGCGCCAGCAGCTTGTTTGGGAACACTGAAGCTTTCTTT.

This clonotype was seen repeatedly, ten times or more. The chain couples TRBV25-1 to TRBJ1-1; D possibly corresponds to TRBD1 (6 bases). Trimming shortened V by 7 bases and J by 1 base, and 16 bases separated the two germline ends. The CDR3 runs to 15 residues. Germline CDR1 MGHDK, CDR2 SYGVNS. Here the CDR3 reads CASNGTQKRNTEAFF. As DNA, the CDR3 is TGTGCCAGCAACGGGACACAAAAACGGAACACTGAAGCTTTCTTT.

This clonotype appeared many times. The chain combines TRBV28 with TRBJ1-2; D possibly corresponds to TRBD1 (6 bases). V lost 7 bases and J 6 bases, leaving 18 bases between the germline ends. The CDR3 runs 14 residues. CDR1 MDHEN and CDR2 SYDVKM come from the germline V gene. Here the CDR3 reads CASIPGTLNDGYTF. In nucleotides, the CDR3 is TGTGCCAGCATCCCCGGGACACTGAACGATGGCTACACCTTC.

The rearrangement joins TRBV21-1 to TRBJ2-7; the table's D call, TRBD2, was not checked against the DNA. TRBV21-1 is annotated as a pseudogene. The CDR3 totals 16 residues. CDR3 region: CASSKGPNPRAYEQYF. CDR3 in DNA: TGTGCCAGCAGCAAAGGGCCCAATCCTAGGGCCTACGAGCAGTACTTC.

This clonotype has a handful of counts. The genes are TRBV6-4 and TRBJ2-1, with TRBD1 identical over 8 bases. J gave up 6 bases and V 3 bases, and 4 bases lay outside the gene matches. The V gene's germline CDR1 is MRHNA and CDR2 SNTAGT. The CDR3 runs to 14 residues. CDR3 DNA sequence: TGTGCCAGCAGTGATACAACAGGGGGCAATGAGCAGTTCTTC. Its translation is CASSDTTGGNEQFF.

This clonotype came up a few times. The chain uses TRBV20-1 and TRBJ2-5, with 8 bases matching TRBD2. The CDR3 consists of 16 residues. The germline V gene has CDR1 DFQATT and CDR2 SNEGSKA (reference sequence). Germline trimming cut 0 bases from V and 9 bases from J; bases unmatched to any gene: 15. The CDR3 region has the DNA TGCAGTGCTAGAGATACTAGCGGTGCGGGGGGTAGGGCCCAGTACTTC. Translated: CSARDTSGAGGRAQYF.

This clonotype was detected many times. This chain joins TRBV9 and TRBJ2-1; possible D gene TRBD1, 5 bases. V lost 0 bases, J lost 7 bases, and 14 bases lay in between. CDR3 size: 15 residues. Germline CDR1 is SGDLS and CDR2 is YYNGEE. The chain's CDR3 is CASSVEGIQGNEQFF. CDR3 nucleotide sequence: TGTGCCAGCAGCGTAGAGGGGATCCAAGGGAATGAGCAGTTCTTC.

This clonotype was seen many times. The genes are TRBV20-1 and TRBJ1-3; no clear D. Trimming removed 3 bases at V and 0 bases at J, with 12 bases between. The CDR3 is 15 amino acids. The germline gives CDR1 DFQATT, CDR2 SNEGSKA (reference sequence). This CDR3 is CSASPGSLSGNTIYF. The CDR3 coding sequence is TGCAGTGCTAGCCCCGGGAGCCTCTCTGGAAACACCATATATTTT.

This clonotype was observed many times. The chain uses TRBV12-3 or TRBV12-4 and TRBJ2-1, with D uncertain. Trimming removed 2 bases at V and 8 bases at J, with 10 bases between. CDR3 length: 13 residues. CDR3 residues: CASSLYGDDEQFF. The CDR3 bases are TGTGCCAGCAGTTTATATGGAGACGATGAGCAGTTCTTC.

This clonotype was seen many times. V gene TRBV29-1 combines with J gene TRBJ2-1; 10 bases are a match to TRBD1. CDR3 length equals 14 residues. Germline V gives CDR1 SQVTM, CDR2 ANQGSEA. V lost 2 bases and J lost 7; bases outside the gene matches: 5. The CDR3 protein is CSVEKRTGGNEQFF. CDR3 nucleotides: TGCAGCGTTGAAAAGCGGACAGGGGGGAATGAGCAGTTCTTC.

The table lists this clonotype with many counts. This chain links TRBV5-1 with TRBJ2-3, with D maybe TRBD2 (5 bases). The CDR3 spans 17 residues. The V gene's germline CDR1 is SGHRS and CDR2 YFSETQ. V was cut by 5 bases and J by 5 bases, with 24 bases left in between. CDR3 DNA sequence: TGCGCCAGCAGTCCGGGCGGCATGAGAATGGGGAGAGATACGCAGTATTTT. Protein sequence: CASSPGGMRMGRDTQYF.

This clonotype has at least ten counts. The chain carries TRBV2 and TRBJ1-1, with D unresolved. V was cut by 7 bases and J by 5 bases, with 17 bases left in between. The CDR3 is 14 residues long. Looked up from germline, CDR1 is SNHLY and CDR2 is FYNNEI. Written as DNA, the CDR3 is TGTGCCAGCAAAGAGGCTCCCTCGGGGACTGAAGCTTTCTTT. Translation gives CASKEAPSGTEAFF.

This clonotype was detected many times. The chain is built from TRBV3-1 and TRBJ1-2; D gene ambiguous. Trimming left V 8 bases short and J 0 bases short, with 7 bases between. The CDR3 covers 12 residues. Germline loops: CDR1 LGHDT, CDR2 YNNKEL (reference sequence). The CDR3 region is CASGVANYGYTF. The CDR3, as DNA: TGTGCCAGCGGGGTAGCTAACTATGGCTACACCTTC.

This clonotype was found many times. This rearrangement joins TRBV7-9 to TRBJ1-2; 8 bases are a match to TRBD1. V dropped 5 bases and J dropped 2; count of bases not matched to a gene: 7. Germline V gene lookup returns CDR1 SEHNR and CDR2 FQNEAQ (reference sequence). This CDR3 region has 15 residues. CDR3 coding DNA: TGTGCCAGCAGCCTCGCTGGACAGGGCAACTATGGCTACACCTTC. Its protein is CASSLAGQGNYGYTF.

Many counts were recorded for this clonotype. The chain combines TRBV7-9 with TRBJ2-3, with D perhaps TRBD1 (6 bases). This CDR3 region has 14 residues. The V end was cut by 5 bases, the J end by 1 base, with 10 bases between. The germline V gene encodes CDR1 SEHNR and CDR2 FQNEAQ (reference sequence). CDR3 region: CASSGTRGTDTQYF. The CDR3 DNA is TGTGCCAGCAGCGGGACAAGGGGCACAGATACGCAGTATTTT.

The chain couples TRBV28 to TRBJ2-7; D may be TRBD1 or TRBD2 (5 bases each). CDR1 is MDHEN, CDR2 SYDVKM, per germline. The CDR3 is 12 residues long. Trimming shortened V by 8 bases and J by 7 bases, and 15 bases separated the two germline ends. CDR3 sequence: CASRDPAGEQYF. The CDR3 DNA is TGTGCCAGCCGGGACCCAGCTGGGGAGCAGTACTTC.

The table lists this clonotype with many counts. The V and J genes are TRBV7-2 and TRBJ2-1, with TRBD2 as a possible D gene (6 bases). Trimming stripped 1 base from V and 7 bases from J, with 20 bases between. Germline V CDR1 and CDR2: SGHTA, FQGNSA. This CDR3 region has 17 residues. The CDR3 DNA reads TGTGCCAGCAGCTTAGACTGGGGCGGGATTGATATGAATGAGCAGTTCTTC. This encodes CASSLDWGGIDMNEQFF.

This clonotype appeared many times. The chain combines TRBV5-6 with TRBJ2-7; 10 bases line up with TRBD2. The CDR3 extends over 13 amino acids. Germline V CDR1 and CDR2: SGHDT, YYEEEE. V shed 4 bases and J 7 bases; nucleotides not matched to a gene: 5. The DNA of the CDR3 is TGTGCCAGCAGCCCAAGGGGACTAGCGGAGCAGTACTTC. Protein: CASSPRGLAEQYF.

At least ten counts were recorded for this clonotype. The chain uses TRBV7-9 and TRBJ2-1; D is ambiguous. V shed 5 bases and J shed 8 bases, with 19 bases lying between them. CDR1 is SEHNR and CDR2 is FQNEAQ in the germline V gene (reference sequence). The CDR3 runs to 15 residues. This CDR3 is CASSMRLGPLDEQFF. The CDR3 nucleotides are TGTGCCAGCAGCATGAGGTTGGGCCCTCTGGATGAGCAGTTCTTC.

This clonotype has ten or more counts. J is TRBJ2-7 and V is TRBV3-1; D perhaps matches TRBD2 (6 bases). Trimming stripped 6 bases from V and 5 bases from J, with 11 bases between. The length of the CDR3 is 12 residues. Germline V lookup: CDR1 LGHDT, CDR2 YNNKEL (reference sequence). CDR3 DNA: TGTGCCAGCAGATTTGGGGGGAACGAGCAGTACTTC. This translates into CASRFGGNEQYF.